This T cell receptor (beta chain) originates from a study of blood T cell repertoires in COVID-19. Study-wide background: Sample material is recorded as cDNA or gDNA derived from T cells, B-cell-depleted T cells, or PBMCs.

All enrollees were about 18 to 95 years old and from under 25 US areas. Cohort 3 donors counted as recovered after two negative PCRs, clearance, or resolved symptoms. Using immunoSEQ multiplex PCR, the repertoire was profiled, and TCRdb retains in-frame clones only, with some absent. The data show roughly 160,000 clones, about 88% seen once. V was cut by 3 bases and J by 3 bases, with 12 bases left in between. There are 14 residues in the CDR3. In germline, CDR1 is LNHDA, CDR2 SQIVND (reference sequence). The sample comprised PBMCs or T cells enriched from blood (not recorded which). This receptor was identified in a woman aged 50 to 60 who had recovered from COVID-19. The chain carries TRBV19 and TRBJ2-7; TRBD1 might be the D (7 bases). CDR3 protein: CASSIRGAVYEQYF. Written as DNA, the CDR3 is TGTGCCAGTAGTATCAGGGGGGCAGTCTACGAGCAGTACTTC.